The 26 T cell receptor beta chains given below trace back to one sample, sequenced in a study of tumor-infiltrating lymphocytes in primary liver carcinoma. Making TCR beta cDNA involved roughly 500 ng total RNA and a constant-region primer. Modified slightly, ARM-PCR produced TCR beta libraries over three nested multiplex PCR rounds. Both of the initial two PCR rounds ran for nine to ten cycles and employed TRBV1-TRBV30 forward primers alongside a C-beta reverse primer. From the multiplex PCR reads, TCRdb called clonotypes with MiXCR, one entry per CDR3 protein. The sample consists of 75,000 to 80,000 distinct CDR3 sequences, 69% of them appearing once. The source material, roughly 20-31 mg of unsorted bulk tissue, was used to co-extract RNA and DNA. The sequencing sample was made of tumor-adjacent normal liver tissue. These receptor sequences come from a man aged 35-49 years with primary liver carcinoma and hepatitis B virus infection.

As to this clonotype: This may be a read error: a much more frequent sequence differs by one nucleotide. The chain carries TRBV29-1 and TRBJ2-2; D is tentatively TRBD1 or TRBD2 (5 bases each). The CDR3 is 11 residues long. V dropped 7 bases and J dropped 9 bases, with 12 bases sitting between them. The germline V gene encodes CDR1 SQVTM and CDR2 ANQGSEA. DNA for the CDR3: TGCAGCGCCGAGGGGAACTGGGAGCTGTTTTTT. Translated, it gives CSAEGNWELFF.

This clonotype appeared once. The chain combines TRBV9 with TRBJ2-3; the match to TRBD1 covers 7 bases. There are 15 residues in the CDR3. The trim removed 3 bases at V and 5 bases at J, leaving 9 bases unmatched. CDR1 SGDLS and CDR2 YYNGEE come from the germline V gene. The CDR3 loop is CASSESTGTIDTQYF. As DNA, the CDR3 is TGTGCCAGCAGCGAATCGACAGGGACCATAGATACGCAGTATTTT.

This clonotype came up once. Germline and junction disagree at one end, which may indicate a read error. This chain uses TRBV29-1 with TRBJ2-2, with 14 bases that match TRBD2. CDR1 and CDR2 from the germline V gene are SQVTM and ANQGSEA. The CDR3 contains 16 residues. The CDR3 sequence: CSVEGLAGGTTGELSF. CDR3 nucleotide sequence: TGCAGTGTTGAAGGACTAGCGGGAGGTACCACCGGGGAGCTGTCTTTT.

Notes on this clonotype: The CDR3 ends on some other residue instead of the conserved phenylalanine or tryptophan, so this is likely a read error. The limits of the CDR3 on the DNA are not certain, so only TCRdb's listed CDR3 is given. V gene TRBV14 combines with J gene TRBJ1-2; the table's TRBD1 call for D was not verified on the DNA. Ends included, the CDR3 has 11 residues. Germline V lookup: CDR1 SGHDN, CDR2 FVKESK. The CDR3 region is CASSSGPRITY.

This clonotype was detected a few times. A much larger clone sits a single nucleotide away, making a read error possible. The DNA for the CDR3 is TGCAGCGCCATCGGAGAGGGGACTGAAGCTTTCTTT. Protein: CSAIGEGTEAFF. The chain employs TRBV29-1 and TRBJ1-1; the D gene is possibly TRBD1 (5 bases). Germline CDR1 and CDR2: SQVTM and ANQGSEA. CDR3 size: 12 residues. V was clipped by 7 bases and J by 5 bases, with 14 bases between them.

This clonotype was counted a single time. A read error may produce the germline difference seen at one junction end. In DNA form, the CDR3 reads TGCAGCGCCGGAGGGGTAGCGAATCAGCCCCAAGACTTT. Translating gives CSAGGVANQPQDF. This chain joins TRBV29-1 and TRBJ1-5, with TRBD1 as a possible D gene (5 bases). Germline assignment: CDR1 SQVTM and CDR2 ANQGSEA. The CDR3 contains 13 residues.

This clonotype occurred once. The CDR3 does not end in the conserved phenylalanine or tryptophan, so this is likely a read error. V is TRBV4-2 and J is TRBJ2-7; possibly TRBD1 or TRBD2 for D (5 bases each). The CDR3 is 16 amino acids. CDR1 is LGHNA, CDR2 YNFKEQ, per germline. The CDR3 DNA follows: TGTACCAGCAGCCAAGCGGCTAGCAGGGTTTCCTACGAGCAGTACATC. Residues: CTSSQAASRVSYEQYI.

The sample holds one count of this clonotype. The chain recombines TRBV11-2 with TRBJ2-1, with 10 bases lining up with TRBD2. The CDR3 has 17 residues. With 5 bases clipped from V and 7 bases from J, the junction kept 14 bases outside the gene matches. Germline V gives CDR1 SGHAT, CDR2 FQNNGV. DNA of the CDR3: TGTGCCAGCAGCCCAAGCCCCCTACTAGCGGGAATGAATGAGCAGTTCTTC. Amino acids: CASSPSPLLAGMNEQFF.

Comments on this clonotype: One junction end disagrees with the germline gene, perhaps due to a read error. This sequence joins TRBV6-6 and TRBJ1-3, with D possibly TRBD1 on 5 matching bases. The CDR3 covers 15 residues. The germline V gene has CDR1 MNHNY and CDR2 SVGAGI (reference sequence). The CDR3 loop is CTSSYRDGFGNTIYF. DNA of the CDR3: TGTACCAGCAGTTACCGGGACGGATTTGGAAACACCATATATTTT.

This clonotype was observed at least ten times. The rearrangement joins TRBV5-1 to TRBJ2-7, with 9 nucleotides matching TRBD1. Trimming took 4 bases from V and 0 from J; bases not matched to a gene: 5. Germline V lookup: CDR1 SGHRS, CDR2 YFSETQ. CDR3 length: 15 residues. The CDR3 reads CASSTTGGDSYEQYF. CDR3 bases: TGCGCCAGCAGCACGACAGGGGGGGACTCCTACGAGCAGTACTTC. The full variable domain, with the rest looked up from reference TRBV5-1 and TRBJ2-7, is KAGVTQTPRYLIKTRGQQVTLSCSPISGHRSVSWYQQTPGQGLQFLFEYFSETQRNKGNFPGRFSGRQFSNSRSEMNVSTLELGDSALYLCASSTTGGDSYEQYFGPGTRLTVT.

Turning to this clonotype: A clone one base away is much larger, so this may be a read error. J is TRBJ1-4 and V is TRBV7-8; maybe TRBD1 (6 bases). Germline CDR1 reads SGHVS; CDR2 reads FQNEAQ. V lost 1 base and J 8 bases, leaving 11 bases between the germline ends. The CDR3 is made up of 14 amino acids. CDR3 DNA sequence: TGTGCCAGCAGCTTAGAGATTCAGGGGGAAAAACTGTTTTTT. Its protein is CASSLEIQGEKLFF.

This chain connects TRBV10-2 to TRBJ1-4, with D unresolved. The CDR3 extends over 12 amino acids. CDR1 WSHSY and CDR2 SAAADI come from the germline V gene. V was trimmed by 7 bases and J by 7 bases, leaving 10 bases between them. The CDR3 coding sequence is TGCGCCAGCACGAGGGTGGGTGAAAAACTGTTTTTT. Translating gives CASTRVGEKLFF.

As regards this clonotype: This CDR3 fails to terminate in the conserved phenylalanine or tryptophan, so it likely reflects a read error. This chain connects TRBV6-6 to TRBJ1-4; D is uncertain. Looked up from germline, CDR1 is MNHNY and CDR2 is SVGAGI (reference sequence). The CDR3 is 15 amino acids. In nucleotides, the CDR3 is TGTGCCAGCAGTAAAGGCGGCTTCTTGGATGAGAAACTGTTTTAT. This gives the protein CASSKGGFLDEKLFY.

V gene TRBV4-2 combines with J gene TRBJ2-2; the match to TRBD2 covers 10 bases. The CDR3 totals 16 residues. Germline V gene sequence: CDR1 LGHNA, CDR2 YNFKEQ. V shed 10 bases, J shed 1 base, and the junction held 9 bases outside the gene matches. CDR3 sequence (DNA): TGTGCCAACAACCAAGGACTAGCGGTGAACACCGGGGAGCTGTTTTTT. It codes for CANNQGLAVNTGELFF.

The V gene is TRBV29-1, the J gene TRBJ2-1; D is uncertain. CDR1 and CDR2 (germline): SQVTM, ANQGSEA. V was shortened by 6 bases and J by 10 bases, with 28 bases between the two germline ends. The CDR3 sequence is 16 residues long. DNA for the CDR3: TGCAGCGTCGCCACGCTGCGGCCCCGGTCTCGTCAAGAGCAGTTCTTC. Encoded protein: CSVATLRPRSRQEQFF.

Notes on this clonotype: The junction and the germline gene differ at one end; a read error may be behind it. V usage is TRBV6-1 and J usage is TRBJ2-5; 9 nucleotides align to TRBD1. Germline lookup yields CDR1 MNHNS and CDR2 SASEGT. The CDR3 loop spans 13 amino acids. CDR3 region: CASGHRGRETQYF. Written as DNA, the CDR3 is TGTGCCAGCGGCCACAGGGGGCGTGAGACCCAGTACTTT.

On this clonotype: A read error may account for a junction end that differs from germline. The chain employs TRBV6-1 and TRBJ2-7, with D possibly TRBD2 on 6 matching bases. The CDR3 totals 15 residues. Germline loops: CDR1 MNHNS, CDR2 SASEGT. The CDR3 region is CVSSLEGSSSYKQYF. The CDR3 bases are TGTGTCAGCAGCCTGGAGGGCAGTAGCTCCTACAAGCAGTACTTC.

In regard to this clonotype: Mismatch with germline at one junction end may stem from a read error. V gene TRBV12-3 or TRBV12-4 combines with J gene TRBJ2-4; TRBD2 aligns across 8 bases. The CDR3 is 19 amino acids. This CDR3 reads CVSSSEGLAGMGGINIHYF. CDR3 bases: TGTGTCAGCAGTTCTGAGGGCTTAGCGGGAATGGGGGGGATAAACATTCACTACTTC.

With regard to this clonotype: One end of the junction varies from germline; a read error may be responsible. The J gene is TRBJ2-1, the V gene TRBV4-2, with 8 bases aligning to TRBD1. Germline V CDR1 and CDR2: LGHNA, YNFKEQ. The CDR3 sequence is 16 residues long. The chain's CDR3 is CASSRRTGSGINEQFF. As DNA, the CDR3 is TGTGCAAGCAGCCGACGGACAGGGTCAGGTATCAATGAGCAGTTCTTC.

Worth noting for this clonotype: With a much larger clone just one base away, this may be a read error. This chain uses TRBV6-6 with TRBJ2-3; D remains unclear. Trimming removed 9 bases from V and 0 bases from J, with 16 bases in between. The germline CDR1 and CDR2 sequences are MNHNY and SVGAGI (reference sequence). There are 15 residues in the CDR3. CDR3 sequence (DNA): TGTGCCAGTGAACAGCAAAAAGCTAGCACAGATACGCAGTATTTT. The encoded protein is CASEQQKASTDTQYF.

This clonotype is a singleton in its sample. An end of the junction does not agree with germline; a read error may underlie this. V and J are TRBV7-9 and TRBJ2-2, with D perhaps TRBD1 (6 bases). Germline CDR1 reads SEHNR; CDR2 reads FQNEAQ (reference sequence). The CDR3 is made up of 14 amino acids. The CDR3 is CASSLPQVAGELSF. The DNA for the CDR3 is TGTGCCAGCAGCCTTCCCCAGGTGGCAGGGGAGCTGTCTTTT.

In the case of this clonotype: A read error is likely, as this CDR3 ends without the conserved phenylalanine or tryptophan. The rearrangement joins TRBV6-5 to TRBJ2-7; no firm D call. This CDR3 contains 16 residues. V was pared by 6 bases and J by 4 bases, with 22 bases between. Germline lookup yields CDR1 MNHEY and CDR2 SVGAGI. The CDR3 sequence: CASRPGQVASFYEQYS. The CDR3 nucleotides are TGTGCCAGCAGGCCCGGTCAGGTAGCATCCTTTTACGAGCAGTACTCC.

Details on this clonotype: Compared with germline, one end of the junction differs, possibly owing to a read error. The chain recombines TRBV5-4 with TRBJ2-7; 13 positions match TRBD2. Germline assignment: CDR1 SGHNT and CDR2 YYREEE (reference sequence). The CDR3 is 15 residues long. The CDR3 loop reads CASTSPGLAGYEQYF. The CDR3, as DNA: TGTGCCAGCACCTCGCCGGGACTAGCGGGATACGAGCAGTATTTC.

The sample holds many counts of this clonotype. The CDR3 here is CASSYSSTSGRGGGFF. The CDR3 nucleotides are TGTGCCAGCAGCTACTCTTCGACTAGCGGGAGGGGAGGCGGGTTCTTC. The chain employs TRBV11-2 and TRBJ2-1, with 14 nucleotides matching TRBD2. This CDR3 spans 16 amino acids. CDR1 and CDR2 (germline): SGHAT, FQNNGV. The ends lost 4 bases at V and 15 bases at J; junction bases unmatched: 14.

A remark on this clonotype: A much larger clone differs by one base, so this may be a read error. The chain recombines TRBV7-9 with TRBJ2-3; the D is unclear. The assigned J gene may be wrong: the sequence end matches TRBJ1-5 better. This CDR3 comprises 14 residues. Per the germline V gene, CDR1 is SEHNR and CDR2 is FQNEAQ (reference sequence). The CDR3 DNA sequence: TGTGCCAGCAGCCCGAAGTTGTCCCCAGATACGCAGCATTTT. Amino acid sequence: CASSPKLSPDTQHF.

This clonotype was counted once. Germline is not matched at one junction end, which may reflect a read error. This chain links TRBV11-2 with TRBJ1-2; a possible D gene is TRBD1 (5 bases). In germline, CDR1 is SGHAT, CDR2 FQNNGV. The CDR3 spans 13 residues. The CDR3, as DNA: TGTGGCAGCAGCGTCGAGAGGGGTGGAGGCTACACCTTC. Its translation is CGSSVERGGGYTF.